This T cell receptor (beta chain) was captured in a study of spatial heterogeneity in lung cancer. At the level of the study: Averaged across combinations, each unique TCR and UMI pairing appeared more than ten times in raw reads, which were uncorrected.

Using its own MiXCR run on the 5' RACE reads, TCRdb lists one record per CDR3 protein. Of about 21,000 distinct CDR3 sequences in the sample, just under 6% were seen once. Time point specified: sample taken at primary tumor resection. This clonotype appeared a few times. The V segment lost 4 bases and the J segment 7 bases; nucleotides outside the gene matches: 10. The germline V gene encodes CDR1 MNHNS and CDR2 SASEGT. The CDR3 runs to 15 residues. This clonotype was obtained from a male donor with early-stage non-small cell lung cancer. The chain couples TRBV6-1 to TRBJ2-1, with 7 bases that match TRBD2. The input for sequencing was PBMCs, taken at surgery. The CDR3 DNA reads as TGTGCCAGCAGTGGGCGGACTAGTCGGTTTAATGAGCAGTTCTTC. The encoded protein is CASSGRTSRFNEQFF.